This passage covers 31 T cell receptor beta chains from one sample sequenced in a study of blood T cell repertoires in COVID-19 (dated by TCRdb to between 2020 and 2021). The library was built by means of the immunoSEQ multiplex PCR assay. The table comes from immuneACCESS by way of TCRdb, which keeps in-frame sequences with V and J called. Part of the clones is missing from these tables; in studies checked, under half for an unresolved V gene and the rest for unknown reasons. A total of 100,000 to 120,000 clones appear in this sample, about 80% of them only once. Of the sample, roughly 4.1% falls within the top ten clones. The sample was peripheral blood. All receptors come from a woman in her 70s with acute or convalescent COVID-19.

The genes are TRBV9 and TRBJ2-7; the match to TRBD2 covers 7 bases. CDR1 and CDR2 from the germline V gene are SGDLS and YYNGEE. After removal of 0 bases from V and 4 bases from J, the junction contained 1 base not matched to a gene. The CDR3 spans 13 residues. CDR3 bases: TGTGCCAGCAGCGTAGGGGAGGGGTACGAGCAGTACTTC. Amino acid sequence: CASSVGEGYEQYF.

This clone was observed a handful of times. This chain joins TRBV24-1 and TRBJ1-1, with 7 bases lining up with TRBD1. The CDR3 consists of 14 residues. Germline V gives CDR1 KGHDR, CDR2 SFDVKD. Trimming took 9 bases from V and 4 from J; bases not matched to a gene: 10. DNA of the CDR3: TGTGCCACCTACGGGTCCTACAGGGGCACTGAAGCTTTCTTT. Protein sequence: CATYGSYRGTEAFF.

V is TRBV5-4 and J is TRBJ1-1; TRBD1 matches 8 bases. This CDR3 has 17 amino acids. Germline CDR1 is SGHNT and CDR2 is YYREEE (reference sequence). With 3 bases clipped from V and 6 bases from J, the junction kept 16 bases outside the gene matches. The CDR3 sequence: CASSSIFSGGARAEAFF. The CDR3 nucleotides read TGTGCCAGCAGCTCTATCTTTTCAGGGGGCGCTAGAGCTGAAGCTTTCTTT.

The chain couples TRBV2 to TRBJ2-7, with a weak D call TRBD2 (5 bases). Trimming pared 6 bases from V and 1 base from J, leaving 16 bases between. This CDR3 spans 15 amino acids. The germline CDR1 and CDR2 sequences are SNHLY and FYNNEI. CDR3 coding DNA: TGTGCCAGCAGACCCTATGGGGAGCTGTCCTACGAGCAGTACTTC. This translates into CASRPYGELSYEQYF.

The chain has TRBV29-1 and TRBJ1-1, with 11 bases that match TRBD1. Per germline, CDR1 SQVTM and CDR2 ANQGSEA. The trim removed 3 bases at V and 6 bases at J, leaving 15 bases unmatched. The CDR3 consists of 17 residues. The CDR3 coding sequence is TGCAGCGTTGATGACAGAGGGACAGGGGGACTCGGCGCTGAAGCTTTCTTT. Translated, it gives CSVDDRGTGGLGAEAFF.

The CDR3 protein is CAITPGPDDTEAFF. In DNA, the CDR3 is TGTGCCATCACTCCGGGTCCAGACGACACTGAAGCTTTCTTT. The chain employs TRBV10-3 and TRBJ1-1; unclear D gene. Trimming removed 7 bases from V and 3 bases from J, with 15 bases in between. Germline loops: CDR1 ENHRY, CDR2 SYGVKD. This CDR3 region has 14 residues.

The chain has TRBV24-1 and TRBJ2-3; the D is unclear. Looked up from germline, CDR1 is KGHDR and CDR2 is SFDVKD. The CDR3 is made up of 13 amino acids. Between the trimmed V and J ends, which lost 9 bases and 0 bases, there was a span of 9 bases. CDR3 protein: CATGPTSTDTQYF. The CDR3 coding sequence is TGTGCCACCGGTCCGACTAGCACAGATACGCAGTATTTT.

The gene calls are TRBV6-5 and TRBJ2-1; a weak D match, TRBD1 (6 bases). CDR1 and CDR2 from the germline V gene are MNHEY and SVGAGI. This CDR3 is built from 15 residues. The ends were cut back, 9 bases at V and 3 bases at J, with 18 bases in the middle. The CDR3 loop reads CARTGVTFYYNEQFF. In DNA form, the CDR3 reads TGTGCCAGGACAGGCGTGACATTCTACTACAATGAGCAGTTCTTC.

The V and J genes are TRBV13 and TRBJ1-6, with D uncertain. The CDR3 runs 14 residues. CDR1 is PRHDT, CDR2 FYEKMQ, per germline (reference sequence). V dropped 5 bases and J dropped 6 bases, with 11 bases sitting between them. The CDR3 spells CASSKRRVNSPLHF. The CDR3, as DNA: TGTGCCAGCAGCAAAAGACGGGTTAATTCACCCCTCCACTTT. The full variable domain, completed using reference TRBV13 and TRBJ1-6, is AAGVIQSPRHLIKEKRETATLKCYPIPRHDTVYWYQQGPGQDPQFLISFYEKMQSDKGSIPDRFSAQQFSDYHSELNMSSLELGDSALYFCASSKRRVNSPLHFGNGTRLTVT.

The chain is built from TRBV29-1 and TRBJ1-2, with D perhaps matching TRBD1 (6 bases). Germline CDR1 SQVTM, CDR2 ANQGSEA. V was clipped by 7 bases and J by 4 bases, with 16 bases between them. The CDR3 totals 13 residues. The CDR3 spells CSAFGLGGYGYTF. CDR3 DNA: TGCAGCGCCTTTGGTTTAGGGGGCTATGGCTACACCTTC.

This rearrangement joins TRBV5-6 to TRBJ2-3, with 9 bases fitting TRBD1. The CDR3 is made up of 16 amino acids. The V gene end was trimmed by 0 bases and the J gene end by 2 bases; junction bases not matched to a gene: 4. Germline V gene lookup returns CDR1 SGHDT and CDR2 YYEEEE. CDR3 region: CASSLGWDRVTDTQYF. The CDR3 region has the DNA TGTGCCAGCAGCTTGGGTTGGGACAGGGTCACAGATACGCAGTATTTT.

This rearrangement joins TRBV3-1 (or the pseudogene TRBV3-2) to TRBJ2-5, with 13 bases that match TRBD2. This CDR3 comprises 19 residues. CDR1 and CDR2 (germline): LGHDT, YNNKEL (reference sequence). The V gene end was trimmed by 5 bases and the J gene end by 0 bases; junction bases not matched to a gene: 12. The CDR3: CASSKRTSGGLFYQETQYF. In nucleotides, the CDR3 is TGTGCCAGCAGCAAACGGACTAGCGGGGGCCTATTTTACCAAGAGACCCAGTACTTC.

This clone is a singleton in its sample. V usage is TRBV4-1 and J usage is TRBJ2-5; TRBD1 aligns across 9 bases. CDR1 MGHRA and CDR2 YSYEKL come from the germline V gene. Trimming took 1 base from V and 3 from J; bases not matched to a gene: 6. The CDR3 has 16 amino acids. CDR3 in DNA: TGCGCCAGCAGCCAAGCCCCGGGACAGGGAGAAGAGACCCAGTACTTC. Translated, it gives CASSQAPGQGEETQYF.

The J gene is TRBJ2-7, the V gene TRBV6-5; 8 nucleotides line up with TRBD2. Germline V lookup: CDR1 MNHEY, CDR2 SVGAGI. The CDR3 has 13 residues. After removal of 8 bases from V and 5 bases from J, the junction contained 8 bases not matched to a gene. CDR3 DNA: TGTGCCAGCCGGTCGGGAGGGCCCAACGAGCAGTACTTC. Encoded protein: CASRSGGPNEQYF.

This clone occurred a few times. This chain uses TRBV28 with TRBJ1-5; 9 bases map to TRBD1. V gave up 0 bases and J gave up 5 bases; unmatched junction bases: 2. The CDR3 is made up of 15 amino acids. The germline V gene has CDR1 MDHEN and CDR2 SYDVKM. The CDR3 region has the DNA TGTGCCAGCAGTTTATGGACAGGGGGTGATCAGCCCCAGCATTTT. It codes for CASSLWTGGDQPQHF.

This rearrangement joins TRBV18 to TRBJ1-5; D unclear. CDR1 is KGHSH and CDR2 is LQKENI in the germline V gene. Trimming stripped 3 bases from V and 3 bases from J, with 9 bases between. The CDR3 consists of 14 residues. CDR3 nucleotides: TGTGCCAGCTCACCGACACCGCTCAATCAGCCCCAGCATTTT. As protein: CASSPTPLNQPQHF. The variable domain in full, completed from reference TRBV18 and TRBJ1-5, reads NAGVMQNPRHLVRRRGQEARLRCSPMKGHSHVYWYRQLPEEGLKFMVYLQKENIIDESGMPKERFSAEFPKEGPSILRIQQVVRGDSAAYFCASSPTPLNQPQHFGDGTRLSIL.

This sequence joins TRBV7-9 and TRBJ1-5; D ambiguous. This CDR3 is 14 amino acids long. Germline values: CDR1 SEHNR, CDR2 FQNEAQ (reference sequence). V shed 5 bases and J shed 2 bases, with 10 bases lying between them. CDR3 sequence reads: CASSPFTGNQPQHF. CDR3 DNA: TGTGCCAGCAGCCCTTTCACGGGCAATCAGCCCCAGCATTTT. Full variable domain (remainder filled in from reference TRBV7-9 and TRBJ1-5): DTGVSQNPRHKITKRGQNVTFRCDPISEHNRLYWYRQTLGQGPEFLTYFQNEAQLEKSRLLSDRFSAERPKGSFSTLEIQRTEQGDSAMYLCASSPFTGNQPQHFGDGTRLSIL.

J is TRBJ1-2 and V is TRBV2; TRBD1 matches 8 bases. The ends lost 6 bases at V and 3 bases at J; junction bases unmatched: 6. Germline values: CDR1 SNHLY, CDR2 FYNNEI. The CDR3 loop spans 14 amino acids. The CDR3 sequence is CASRAGGFDYGYTF. The CDR3, as DNA: TGTGCCAGCAGGGCAGGGGGCTTCGACTATGGCTACACCTTC.

The chain recombines TRBV9 with TRBJ2-3, with D possibly matching TRBD2 (5 bases). This CDR3 comprises 19 residues. V lost 0 bases and J lost 2, with 22 bases in between. CDR1 and CDR2 (germline): SGDLS, YYNGEE. CDR3 protein: CASSVGRDTTGLLTDTQYF. The CDR3 DNA sequence: TGTGCCAGCAGCGTAGGACGAGATACGACGGGGTTACTCACAGATACGCAGTATTTT. The full variable domain, rest sourced from reference TRBV9 and TRBJ2-3, is DSGVTQTPKHLITATGQRVTLRCSPRSGDLSVYWYQQSLDQGLQFLIQYYNGEERAKGNILERFSAQQFPDLHSELNLSSLELGDSALYFCASSVGRDTTGLLTDTQYFGPGTRLTVL.

J is TRBJ1-3 and V is TRBV28; D remains ambiguous. This CDR3 comprises 15 residues. The V end was cut by 4 bases, the J end by 3 bases, with 13 bases between. Germline V gene data show CDR1 as MDHEN and CDR2 as SYDVKM. For the CDR3, the DNA is TGTGCCAGCAGTTCTCAGTTCGGGAGTGGAAACACCATATATTTT. As protein: CASSSQFGSGNTIYF.

V gene TRBV7-2 combines with J gene TRBJ2-1; TRBD2 is a possible D gene (6 bases). This CDR3 is built from 15 residues. Germline V gene sequence: CDR1 SGHTA, CDR2 FQGNSA. The ends were cut back, 4 bases at V and 4 bases at J, with 14 bases in the middle. For the CDR3, the DNA is TGTGCCAGCAGCTCCCGGGTTAGCGGATACAATGAGCAGTTCTTC. Its translation is CASSSRVSGYNEQFF. Filled out from reference TRBV7-2 and TRBJ2-1, the complete variable domain reads GAGVSQSPSNKVTEKGKDVELRCDPISGHTALYWYRQSLGQGLEFLIYFQGNSAPDKSGLPSDRFSAERTGGSVSTLTIQRTQQEDSAVYLCASSSRVSGYNEQFFGPGTRLTVL.

This clone has only a few counts. The chain combines TRBV7-9 with TRBJ1-2; 7 bases match TRBD1. The V gene's germline CDR1 is SEHNR and CDR2 FQNEAQ (reference sequence). The CDR3 is 16 residues long. Germline trimming cut 2 bases from V and 7 bases from J; bases unmatched to any gene: 13. CDR3 sequence (DNA): TGTGCCAGCAGCTTATCGGGGACAGAACACTACTCTGGCTACACCTTC. Amino acids: CASSLSGTEHYSGYTF.

This clone has just a few counts. The chain links TRBV29-1 to TRBJ1-1; D not resolved. The CDR3 has 13 amino acids. Germline V gives CDR1 SQVTM, CDR2 ANQGSEA. The V and J ends lost 1 base and 0 bases respectively, with 6 bases between them. The CDR3 DNA sequence: TGCAGCGTTGAAGTTAGAGTGAACACTGAAGCTTTCTTT. The encoded protein is CSVEVRVNTEAFF. Full variable domain (missing parts from reference TRBV29-1 and TRBJ1-1): SAVISQKPSRDICQRGTSLTIQCQVDSQVTMMFWYRQQPGQSLTLIATANQGSEATYESGFVIDKFPISRPNLTFSTLTVSNMSPEDSSIYLCSVEVRVNTEAFFGQGTRLTVV.

This clone was detected ten times or more. This chain connects TRBV27 to TRBJ2-1; D is perhaps TRBD1 (6 bases). With 2 bases removed from V and 8 bases from J, the gap between germline ends came to 13 bases. CDR1 is MNHEY, CDR2 SMNVEV, per germline (reference sequence). The CDR3 totals 14 residues. Here the CDR3 DNA reads TGTGCCAGCAGTTTAACCAACAGGGTCGATGAGCAGTTCTTC. It translates to CASSLTNRVDEQFF.

The CDR3 is CASSLAQPRGTEAFF. The CDR3 region has the DNA TGCGCCAGCAGCTTGGCACAGCCAAGGGGGACTGAAGCTTTCTTT. The chain links TRBV5-1 to TRBJ1-1; D may be TRBD1 (6 bases). The CDR3 is made up of 15 amino acids. Germline CDR1 SGHRS, CDR2 YFSETQ. Trimming removed 0 bases at V and 5 bases at J, with 14 bases between.

The chain employs TRBV7-3 and TRBJ2-3, with 15 nucleotides matching TRBD2. Per germline, CDR1 SGHTA and CDR2 FQGTGA. Unmatched junction bases numbered 14, after V lost 5 bases and J lost 2 bases. The CDR3 totals 20 residues. CDR3 residues: CASSPSNPGLAGGNTDTQYF. DNA of the CDR3: TGTGCCAGCAGCCCGTCCAACCCGGGACTAGCGGGAGGAAACACAGATACGCAGTATTTT.

The V call is TRBV28, the J call TRBJ2-1, with 9 bases lining up with TRBD2. J was trimmed by 16 bases and V by 8 bases; bases with no gene match: 12. Germline-derived CDR1 and CDR2 are MDHEN and SYDVKM. The CDR3 runs 12 residues. The CDR3 here is CASVTPTSGSFF. The CDR3 nucleotides are TGTGCCAGCGTCACCCCGACTAGCGGCAGTTTCTTC.

CDR3 sequence (DNA): TGTGCCAGCCAAGCAGGGGGCGCCGGGACCGGGGAGCTGTTTTTT. It yields the protein CASQAGGAGTGELFF. V is TRBV28 and J is TRBJ2-2; 8 nucleotides match TRBD1. CDR1 and CDR2 (germline): MDHEN, SYDVKM. The CDR3 has 15 amino acids. After removal of 8 bases from V and 5 bases from J, the junction contained 10 bases not matched to a gene.

CDR3 nucleotides: TGTGCCAGCCAAGGGGGGCAGGGGGTTCAGCCCCAGCATTTT. Translating it yields CASQGGQGVQPQHF. The rearrangement joins TRBV2 to TRBJ1-5, with 7 bases lining up with TRBD1. V was pared by 8 bases and J by 6 bases, with 10 bases of the junction left unmatched. CDR1 is SNHLY and CDR2 is FYNNEI in the germline V gene. This CDR3 comprises 14 residues.

The chain uses TRBV3-1 (or the pseudogene TRBV3-2) and TRBJ1-6; possibly TRBD1 for D (6 bases). The ends were cut back, 4 bases at V and 0 bases at J, with 16 bases in the middle. This CDR3 has 18 residues. Germline lookup yields CDR1 LGHDT and CDR2 YNNKEL (reference sequence). The CDR3 protein is CASSLGTPTSSYNSPLHF. CDR3 bases: TGTGCCAGCAGCCTCGGGACACCCACGAGCTCCTATAATTCACCCCTCCACTTT.

Here the CDR3 DNA reads TGTGCCAGCAGGTCCGGTACAGGGTACGAGCAGTACGTC. Its protein is CASRSGTGYEQYV. This chain connects TRBV11-2 to TRBJ2-7; D possibly corresponds to TRBD1 (6 bases). Germline assignment: CDR1 SGHAT and CDR2 FQNNGV. CDR3 length: 13 amino acids. V shed 6 bases and J shed 4 bases, with 13 bases lying between them.